Reported below is one TCR beta chain. Its antigen is still unknown. The junction and the germline gene differ at one end; a read error may be behind it. TCRdb re-derived calls from the 5' RACE reads in MiXCR, one entry per CDR3 protein. This repertoire shows about 32,000 distinct CDR3 sequences, roughly 27% found once; its top ten account for less than 2.5%. Study-wide points: Tumor Treg TCRs overlapped most with tumor naive CD4+ cells.

Tregs were sorted as CD4+CD25+CD127-/low cells. The length of the CDR3 is 15 residues. Germline CDR1 is SGHDT and CDR2 is YYEEEE. The TCR originated in a female donor with breast cancer. The chain carries TRBV5-6 and TRBJ1-2; D is undetermined. The sequencing sample was made of tumor-infiltrating Tregs sorted from the breast tumor. CDR3 loop: CATSLWAREDYGYTF. CDR3 coding DNA: TGTGCCACCAGCTTGTGGGCGCGAGAAGACTATGGCTACACCTTC.